Listed below are T cell receptor beta chains from one sample, sequenced in a study of Graves' ophthalmopathy and Graves' hyperthyroidism. TCRdb re-derived calls from the multiplex PCR reads in MiXCR, one entry per CDR3 protein. The table has hundreds of thousands of distinct CDR3 sequences, about 20% seen once. Material: peripheral blood. These receptors were obtained from a woman under 30 with stable Graves' hyperthyroidism. Some clones in this sample may be carry-over from other donors' samples. Each CDR3 is given without its conserved first and last residue.

v_gene | CDR3aa
TRBV30 | AWSRGRAETQY
TRBV2 | ASEDSGVAKNIKY
TRBV10-3 | AISEVGGANYGYT
TRBV6-1 | ASSEETGRPAEQY
TRBV19 | ASRMDRVTEAF
TRBV13 | ASSLMARGLETQY
TRBV20-1 | SALGDTNTGELF
TRBV20-1 | SARDPNRGGSNSPLH
TRBV20-1 | SAPPRRGLRNEQY
TRBV12-3/TRBV12-4 | ASSLSGQYYGYT
TRBV19 | ASSIAGEYEQY
TRBV7-2 | ASSRIGSYEQY
TRBV28 | ASSPKQGAAF
TRBV20-1 | SARDASGGTYEQY
TRBV5-1 | ASSSTGISYEQY
TRBV7-6 | ASSRDSGGTEAF
TRBV19 | ASSITNTYGNQPQH
TRBV3-1 | ASSQVPTEQY
TRBV5-8 | ASSLDPGAYGYT
TRBV5-1 | ASSLAPDQPQH
TRBV28 | ASSLPQGNTEAF
TRBV20-1 | SASPGLQVETQY
TRBV19 | ASSIDRNTGELF
TRBV6-1 | ASSEALKPSYPNGYT
TRBV29-1 | SVTGQFRQETQY
TRBV2 | ASSRGPARGNQPQH
TRBV12-3/TRBV12-4 | ASSSSGTGYYEQY
TRBV9 | ASSDRDRGSTSEQY
TRBV10-3 | AISAGQYQPQH
TRBV10-3 | AISDLVGPSYEQY
TRBV5-8 | ASSFRQGAFYEQY
TRBV12-3/TRBV12-4 | ASSFLRGRKSYEQY
TRBV12-3/TRBV12-4 | ASKRQGMNTEAF
TRBV18 | ASSLLQGGYVQY
TRBV7-6 | ASSLGQGNSNQPQH
TRBV4-1 | ASSQNRGVGSETEAF